This T cell receptor (beta chain) originates from a study of metastatic and nonmetastatic thyroid tumors. Background on the study: Comparison of repertoires was carried out across blood and tumor or nodule tissue from malignant and benign thyroid patients. Points from the study as a whole: As reported, TCR beta diversity in blood and tumor was significantly higher in malignant thyroid tumors than in benign nodules.

Trimming removed 6 bases from V and 9 bases from J, with 15 bases in between. Germline-derived CDR1 and CDR2 are DFQATT and SNEGSKA (reference sequence). The length of the CDR3 is 12 residues. To note about this clone: The target antigen is unknown.

TCRdb re-called the PCR reads via MiXCR. The sample has roughly 24,000 clones, 21% seen once. Each patient came to thyroid surgery without any prior treatment (of any kind). The clonotype was recovered from a male donor with papillary thyroid cancer or a benign thyroid nodule (not recorded which). Some clones in this sample may be carry-over from other donors' samples. The chain recombines TRBV20-1 with TRBJ2-1, with D unclear. Specimen: blood. CDR3 nucleotide sequence: TGCAGTGCCCCTACCGCGTCGGGTGAGCAGTTCTTC. The encoded protein is CSAPTASGEQFF.